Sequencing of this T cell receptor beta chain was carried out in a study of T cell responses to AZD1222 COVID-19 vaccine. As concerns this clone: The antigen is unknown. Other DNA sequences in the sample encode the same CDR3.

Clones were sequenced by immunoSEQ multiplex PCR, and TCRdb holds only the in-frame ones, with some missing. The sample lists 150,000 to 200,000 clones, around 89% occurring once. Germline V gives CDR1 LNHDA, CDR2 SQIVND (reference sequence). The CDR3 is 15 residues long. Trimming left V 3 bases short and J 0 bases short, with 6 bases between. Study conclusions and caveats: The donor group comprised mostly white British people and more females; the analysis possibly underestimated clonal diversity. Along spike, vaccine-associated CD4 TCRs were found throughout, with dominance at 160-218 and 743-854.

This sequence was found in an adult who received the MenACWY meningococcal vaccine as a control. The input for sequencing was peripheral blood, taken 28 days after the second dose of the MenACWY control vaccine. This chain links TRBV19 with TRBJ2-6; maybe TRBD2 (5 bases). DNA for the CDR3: TGTGCCAGTAGTATCCGGGGCTCTGGGGCCAACGTCCTGACTTTC. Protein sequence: CASSIRGSGANVLTF.